This T cell receptor (beta chain) emerged from a study of blood T cells in healthy people across ages. V lost 0 bases and J 4 bases, leaving 9 bases between the germline ends. Per the germline V gene, CDR1 is SGHRS and CDR2 is YFSETQ. This CDR3 is 14 amino acids long. In regard to this clonotype: Its cognate antigen is unknown.

Study-wide findings and caveats: It was not possible, with unsorted PBMCs, to conclusively compare naive and antigen-experienced cells. Long-lived donors had more naive CD4+ cells and higher diversity than aged donors. TCR beta diversity tracked closely with naive T cell percentage.

Caucasian, healthy and from Russia, the donors were aged between about 6 and 90. It was with a sample-barcoded 5' primer and a J-beta primer mix that a second PCR of roughly 7 to 12 cycles was run. One entry per CDR3 protein, called by TCRdb with MiXCR from the 5' RACE reads. The sample shows 1.5 million to 2 million distinct CDR3 sequences, about 39% of them seen only once. The sequenced sample was blood. The chain carries TRBV5-1 and TRBJ2-3; D ambiguous. The TCR was taken from a human donor in good health. The CDR3 sequence is CASSLAGSPDTQYF. CDR3 nucleotide sequence: TGCGCCAGCAGCTTGGCCGGGTCACCAGATACGCAGTATTTT.